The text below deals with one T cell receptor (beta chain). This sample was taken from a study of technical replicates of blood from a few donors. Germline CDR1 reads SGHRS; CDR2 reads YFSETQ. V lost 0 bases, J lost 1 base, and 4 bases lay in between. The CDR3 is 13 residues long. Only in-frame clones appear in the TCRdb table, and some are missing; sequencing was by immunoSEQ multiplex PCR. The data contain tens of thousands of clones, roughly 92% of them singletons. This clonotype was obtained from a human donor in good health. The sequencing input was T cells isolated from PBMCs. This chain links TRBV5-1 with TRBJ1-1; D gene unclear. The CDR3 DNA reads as TGCGCCAGCAGCTTGGATAGGAACACTGAAGCTTTCTTT. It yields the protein CASSLDRNTEAFF.